The sequence of this T cell receptor (beta chain) was determined in a study of T cells expressing NK-cell markers. For the study at large: Obtained from sorted CD3+CD56+NKG2C+, CD3+CD56+NKG2C- and CD3+CD56-NKG2C+ T cells were the TCR beta repertoires. Broader study findings: Evidence did not settle whether expanded NKG2C+ T cell clones targeted HCMV.

CDR1 is ENHRY and CDR2 is SYGVKD in the germline V gene. CDR3 length: 15 residues. TCRdb reprocessed the 5' RACE reads and stores each CDR3 protein as one record, lacking DNA. The table counts roughly 280,000 distinct CDR3 sequences; roughly 0.4% lies in the top ten. Regarding this clonotype: The antigen is unknown.

Sample: blood T cells: a sorted CD56 or NKG2C T cell subset, CD4+ or CD8+ T cells, or bulk PBMC T cells (not recorded which). This TCR was sampled from a man between 18 and 29 years old in good health. The chain recombines TRBV10-3 with TRBJ2-1; TCRdb outputs TRBD1, but without DNA this stays unchecked. The CDR3 loop is CAITASPDNYNEQFF.